The table lists the clone carrying this TCR beta chain with a count of one. This specimen comes from a study of long-term antiretroviral therapy in people with HIV. Deletions cut 2 bases from V and 5 bases from J, with 9 bases between. Per the germline V gene, CDR1 is SGHTA and CDR2 is FQGTGA. CDR3 length equals 13 residues. The libraries were made with immunoSEQ v3.0 at survey level. The method was immunoSEQ multiplex PCR; TCRdb's version includes in-frame clones alone and lacks a portion of them. Of 30,000 to 40,000 clones listed, 65% to 90% are singletons. The chain carries TRBV7-3 and TRBJ2-5; TRBD2 is a possible D gene (6 bases). The source of this sequence is a man younger than 35 with HIV. The sequenced sample was unsorted PBMCs, obtained approximately 3.3 years after starting antiretroviral therapy. CDR3 nucleotides: TGTGCCAGCAGCTTAGGGGGGTGGGAGACCCAGTACTTC. Translation: CASSLGGWETQYF.